This TCR beta chain was identified in a study of response to subunit inactivated influenza vaccine. Findings and caveats of the study: The authors suggested that few new T cells are recruited per seasonal influenza vaccination.

This clonotype was seen only a few times. Antigen: not known. V was trimmed by 8 bases and J by 0 bases, leaving 23 bases between them. Per the germline V gene, CDR1 is MNHEY and CDR2 is SVGEGT. This CDR3 has 18 amino acids. TCRdb reanalysed the RT-PCR reads using MiXCR and keeps one entry per CDR3 protein. The sample includes some 500,000 distinct CDR3 sequences, 13% of them seen just once. This chain connects TRBV6-2 or TRBV6-3 to TRBJ1-5; no reliable D call. The specimen comprised PBMCs from blood, sampled 45 days after vaccination. This TCR derives from a middle-aged man who received an inactivated influenza vaccine. The CDR3 bases are TGTGCCAGCTCTCGTCTCGTTCCAGAGTCGAATAGCAATCAGCCCCAGCATTTT. It encodes CASSRLVPESNSNQPQHF.